The 27 T cell receptor beta chains presented below share a single source sample, sequenced in a study of blood T cell repertoires in COVID-19 (dated by TCRdb to the early 2020s). The library relied on the immunoSEQ multiplex PCR assay. This is the immuneACCESS table as TCRdb keeps it, with only in-frame sequences that have V and J called. A part of the clones is gone; compared with another copy, unresolved V genes explain less than half, and the rest is unexplained. Recorded for this sample are roughly 330,000 clones; about 82% of them occurred a single time. The top ten clonotypes cover 1.5% to 2% of the sample. The sample taken for sequencing was peripheral blood. The receptors originated from a woman between 50 and 59 years old with acute or convalescent COVID-19.

The rearrangement links TRBV6-6 to TRBJ2-7, with 7 bases aligning to TRBD2. In germline, CDR1 is MNHNY, CDR2 SVGAGI (reference sequence). The CDR3 contains 14 residues. J lost 3 bases, V lost 2 bases, and 4 bases had no gene match. CDR3 DNA sequence: TGTGCCAGCAGTTACACTAGCGCCTACTACGAGCAGTACTTC. Translation gives CASSYTSAYYEQYF.

The chain is built from TRBV7-9 and TRBJ2-5, with 7 bases that match TRBD1. Germline V lookup: CDR1 SEHNR, CDR2 FQNEAQ (reference sequence). This CDR3 contains 14 residues. Germline trimming cut 5 bases from V and 4 bases from J; bases unmatched to any gene: 7. CDR3 sequence reads: CASSPPTGVETQYF. CDR3 sequence (DNA): TGTGCCAGCAGCCCGCCAACAGGGGTAGAGACCCAGTACTTC.

There are a few counts of this clone. The chain links TRBV3-1 (or the pseudogene TRBV3-2) to TRBJ1-1, with D uncertain. This CDR3 is 16 amino acids long. Germline CDR1 LGHDT, CDR2 YNNKEL (reference sequence). Trimming cost V 1 base and J 3 bases, with 15 bases left between them. The CDR3, as DNA: TGTGCCAGCAGCCAAGTGGCGAACGGAGGGTACACTGAAGCTTTCTTT. Protein product: CASSQVANGGYTEAFF.

The chain has TRBV7-2 and TRBJ2-4; D is possibly TRBD1 (6 bases). The CDR3 length is 18 residues. V lost 5 bases, J lost 0 bases, and 20 bases lay in between. The germline V gene has CDR1 SGHTA and CDR2 FQGNSA. CDR3 region: CASSLWDTHSLAKNIQYF. The CDR3 DNA follows: TGTGCCAGCAGCCTATGGGACACCCATTCCTTAGCCAAAAACATTCAGTACTTC. Drawing the rest from reference TRBV7-2 and TRBJ2-4, the complete variable domain is GAGVSQSPSNKVTEKGKDVELRCDPISGHTALYWYRQSLGQGLEFLIYFQGNSAPDKSGLPSDRFSAERTGGSVSTLTIQRTQQEDSAVYLCASSLWDTHSLAKNIQYFGAGTRLSVL.

The chain joins TRBV6-2 or TRBV6-3 to TRBJ1-5; TRBD1 might be the D (5 bases). In germline, CDR1 is MNHEY, CDR2 SVGEGT. This CDR3 is built from 14 residues. V gave up 2 bases and J gave up 1 base, with 6 bases separating them. The CDR3 sequence: CASSYGGSNQPQHF. The CDR3 DNA is TGTGCCAGCAGTTACGGGGGGAGCAATCAGCCCCAGCATTTT.

The chain carries TRBV24-1 and TRBJ2-5, with 9 bases that match TRBD2. Germline assignment: CDR1 KGHDR and CDR2 SFDVKD. The CDR3 loop spans 13 amino acids. V lost 9 bases and J lost 3; bases outside the gene matches: 4. DNA for the CDR3: TGTGCCACCGGCGCTAGCGGGGAAGAGACCCAGTACTTC. Protein product: CATGASGEETQYF.

This chain joins TRBV5-1 and TRBJ2-1; 14 bases line up with TRBD2. Trimming at V came to 3 bases and at J to 6 bases, leaving 5 bases not matched to a gene. CDR3 length: 16 amino acids. From germline, CDR1 is SGHRS and CDR2 YFSETQ. The CDR3 sequence is CASSSGTSGSFNEQFF. For the CDR3, the DNA is TGCGCCAGCAGCTCCGGGACTAGCGGGAGTTTCAATGAGCAGTTCTTC.

This chain uses TRBV27 with TRBJ2-7, with 7 positions matching TRBD2. CDR1 is MNHEY and CDR2 is SMNVEV in the germline V gene (reference sequence). The trim removed 8 bases at V and 6 bases at J, leaving 16 bases unmatched. The CDR3 covers 15 residues. CDR3: CASWWASGAPSEQYF. CDR3 nucleotides: TGTGCCAGCTGGTGGGCTAGCGGAGCCCCGAGCGAGCAGTACTTC.

The sample holds a few counts of this clone. The chain joins TRBV30 to TRBJ1-1; a possible D gene is TRBD1 (6 bases). This CDR3 has 13 residues. The germline V and J ends were trimmed by 0 bases and 5 bases, with 10 bases remaining between them. The germline CDR1 and CDR2 sequences are GTSNPN and SVGIG (reference sequence). The CDR3 reads CAWSVLGGTEAFF. The CDR3 nucleotides read TGTGCCTGGAGTGTTTTAGGGGGTACTGAAGCTTTCTTT.

The V and J genes are TRBV5-1 and TRBJ2-5; the match to TRBD1 covers 9 bases. Trimming cost V 4 bases and J 5 bases; bases outside gene matches: 6. The CDR3 covers 14 residues. The germline CDR1 and CDR2 sequences are SGHRS and YFSETQ. The chain's CDR3 is CASSPGTGSETQYF. The CDR3 bases are TGCGCCAGCAGCCCCGGGACAGGGTCGGAGACCCAGTACTTC.

This clone was recorded once. The rearrangement joins TRBV12-3 or TRBV12-4 to TRBJ1-2, with 10 bases identical to TRBD1. After removal of 10 bases from V and 3 bases from J, the junction contained 5 bases not matched to a gene. There are 13 residues in the CDR3. The CDR3 nucleotides read TGTGCCATCCAAGGACAGGGGGACTATGGCTACACCTTC. Translated: CAIQGQGDYGYTF.

The rearrangement joins TRBV4-1 to TRBJ2-7; 7 bases line up with TRBD1. The germline gives CDR1 MGHRA, CDR2 YSYEKL. The CDR3 runs to 15 residues. V was clipped by 4 bases and J by 4 bases; unmatched bases: 10. CDR3 protein: CASSLDRATGYEQYF. CDR3 in DNA: TGCGCCAGCAGCCTCGACAGGGCAACGGGATACGAGCAGTACTTC.

The rearrangement joins TRBV21-1 to TRBJ1-6. TRBV21-1 is termed a pseudogene. The CDR3 spans 20 residues. CDR3 coding DNA: TGTGCCAGCAGCAAAGGAAATCACACAGCTTTCGGGGAAAATAATTCACCCCTCCACTTT. Protein product: CASSKGNHTAFGENNSPLHF.

In DNA, the CDR3 is TGCGCCAGTCTTATAGCGGAGCAGTTCTTC. It translates to CASLIAEQFF. The chain links TRBV10-1 to TRBJ2-1; D perhaps matches TRBD2 (5 bases). The V and J ends lost 9 bases and 10 bases respectively, with 10 bases between them. Germline lookup yields CDR1 WNHNN and CDR2 SYGVQD (reference sequence). The CDR3 extends over 10 amino acids.

V is TRBV15 and J is TRBJ2-5; the D gene is possibly TRBD1 (6 bases). The V and J ends lost 5 bases and 5 bases respectively, with 18 bases between them. The germline V gene has CDR1 LNHNV and CDR2 YYDKDF (reference sequence). The CDR3 consists of 15 residues. The CDR3 nucleotides read TGTGCCACCAGCGTCGAGGGCAGGGGCCGGGAGACCCAGTACTTC. The encoded protein is CATSVEGRGRETQYF.

The genes are TRBV7-2 and TRBJ2-7, with 7 bases fitting TRBD1. The germline V gene encodes CDR1 SGHTA and CDR2 FQGNSA. After removal of 5 bases from V and 0 bases from J, the junction contained 7 bases not matched to a gene. The CDR3 contains 15 residues. The CDR3 DNA is TGTGCCAGCAGCGCTAGGGGGCTCGGCTCCTACGAGCAGTACTTC. It is translated as CASSARGLGSYEQYF.

Only one count was recorded for this clone. This chain links TRBV5-1 with TRBJ2-1, with D possibly matching TRBD1 (5 bases). The V end lost 0 bases, the J end lost 9 bases, and 13 bases lay between the germline ends. The germline V gene encodes CDR1 SGHRS and CDR2 YFSETQ. CDR3 length: 14 residues. In DNA form, the CDR3 reads TGCGCCAGCAGCTTGGCAGGGCCGGGCAGTGAGCAGTTCTTC. Its protein is CASSLAGPGSEQFF.

The chain has TRBV10-3 and TRBJ2-7, with TRBD2 identical over 10 bases. The junction had 1 base not matched to a gene; V was cut back by 0 bases and J by 2 bases. Per germline, CDR1 ENHRY and CDR2 SYGVKD. The CDR3 is made up of 15 amino acids. The CDR3 region is CAISESGTSAYEQYF. The CDR3, as DNA: TGTGCCATCAGTGAGTCAGGGACTAGCGCCTACGAGCAGTACTTC.

The chain recombines TRBV27 with TRBJ1-2; 7 nucleotides align to TRBD1. Germline V gene data show CDR1 as MNHEY and CDR2 as SMNVEV (reference sequence). Losses at the gene ends were 2 bases for V and 4 bases for J; bases not matched to a gene: 4. The CDR3 runs to 14 residues. The CDR3 region is CASSLATGAYGYTF. DNA of the CDR3: TGTGCCAGCAGTTTAGCCACAGGGGCCTATGGCTACACCTTC.

This rearrangement joins TRBV27 to TRBJ2-7; TRBD2 aligns across 9 bases. CDR1 MNHEY and CDR2 SMNVEV come from the germline V gene (reference sequence). The length of the CDR3 is 15 residues. V gave up 6 bases and J gave up 4 bases; unmatched junction bases: 10. CDR3 protein: CASSLGSGRSYEQYF. The CDR3 region has the DNA TGTGCCAGCAGCCTAGGTAGCGGGAGATCTTACGAGCAGTACTTC.

The chain links TRBV6-2 or TRBV6-3 to TRBJ1-3; no clear D. V was cut by 2 bases and J by 0 bases, with 8 bases left in between. CDR3 length equals 15 residues. Germline V gives CDR1 MNHEY, CDR2 SVGEGT. The CDR3 loop is CASSYPGYSGNTIYF. CDR3 nucleotides: TGTGCCAGCAGTTACCCGGGTTACTCTGGAAACACCATATATTTT.

Comments on this clone: Different DNA sequences within this sample yield the same CDR3. V is TRBV28 and J is TRBJ1-2; TRBD1 aligns across 10 bases. The germline V gene encodes CDR1 MDHEN and CDR2 SYDVKM. J gave up 5 bases and V 5 bases, and 2 bases lay outside the gene matches. CDR3 length: 13 residues. The CDR3 DNA reads as TGTGCCAGCAGTAGGGACAGGGGTTATGGCTACACCTTC. Its protein product is CASSRDRGYGYTF.

V and J are TRBV29-1 and TRBJ2-3; tentatively, D is TRBD2 (6 bases). The V end lost 3 bases, the J end lost 0 bases, and 7 bases lay between the germline ends. Germline CDR1 reads SQVTM; CDR2 reads ANQGSEA. The CDR3 is 13 amino acids. The CDR3 bases are TGCAGCGTTGAGGAGGGAAGCACAGATACGCAGTATTTT. Residues: CSVEEGSTDTQYF.

The V gene is TRBV18, the J gene TRBJ2-1, with 8 bases fitting TRBD2. This CDR3 spans 15 amino acids. J was trimmed by 7 bases and V by 3 bases; bases with no gene match: 8. From germline, CDR1 is KGHSH and CDR2 LQKENI. In DNA form, the CDR3 reads TGTGCCAGCTCACCCGGACTAGCTACAGGGAATGAGCAGTTCTTC. Its translation: CASSPGLATGNEQFF.

This clone was observed once. The gene calls are TRBV12-3 or TRBV12-4 and TRBJ1-1; D unclear. The CDR3 runs 13 residues. The V end was cut by 6 bases, the J end by 13 bases, with 21 bases between. CDR3 DNA: TGTGCCAGCAGCCTCCGAACAGCAGTGGTTGTTTTCTTT. It yields the protein CASSLRTAVVVFF.

J is TRBJ2-5 and V is TRBV9; the D gene is possibly TRBD2 (6 bases). In germline, CDR1 is SGDLS, CDR2 YYNGEE. The CDR3 extends over 16 amino acids. The V end lost 2 bases, the J end lost 0 bases, and 14 bases lay between the germline ends. The CDR3 here is CASSVLGGGYQETQYF. In DNA form, the CDR3 reads TGTGCCAGCAGCGTTCTGGGGGGTGGGTACCAAGAGACCCAGTACTTC.

The chain recombines TRBV19 with TRBJ1-1; 9 bases map to TRBD1. The ends lost 3 bases at V and 6 bases at J; junction bases unmatched: 11. In germline, CDR1 is LNHDA, CDR2 SQIVND (reference sequence). The CDR3 consists of 16 residues. This CDR3 is CASSMVGGQGRPEAFF. The CDR3, as DNA: TGTGCCAGTAGTATGGTTGGAGGACAGGGGCGTCCTGAAGCTTTCTTT.